The sample holds a few counts of the clone carrying this T cell receptor beta chain. The antigen is unknown. The sample originates from a study of CD8 T cells in ankylosing spondylitis. The CDR3 spans 15 residues. TCRdb reprocessed the 5' RACE reads via MiXCR and lists one record per CDR3 protein. The table records about 540,000 distinct CDR3 sequences, over 9.5% of them present only once. Regarding the study as a whole: For ankylosing spondylitis blood, a TCR beta motif of about eight highly homologous variants appeared characteristic.

This clonotype was sampled from a male donor with ankylosing spondylitis. V usage is TRBV21-1 and J usage is TRBJ2-7; no check of the table's D call, TRBD1, against the DNA was made. TRBV21-1 is a recognized pseudogene. Material for sequencing was blood, either unsorted or a sorted T cell fraction (not recorded which). The DNA for the CDR3 is TGTGCCAGCGAGGACAGGGGGCATATTTTATGGGAGCAGTACTTC. Amino acid sequence: CASEDRGHILWEQYF.